This T cell receptor (beta chain) stems from a study of T cell responses to AZD1222 COVID-19 vaccine (dated by TCRdb to 2020 to 2022). Regarding the research as a whole: TCR sequencing covered about 230 trial participants: roughly 200 given two doses of AZD1222 and some 25 given two doses of MenACWY control vaccine. Trial participants were enrolled by age into subgroups of 18-55, 56-69 and 70-plus years, and around 150, 29 and 61 TCR-sequenced participants, respectively, were included in these subgroups.

The label giving this sample's time point can be read as: baseline before first vaccination. The treatment or condition label corresponds to: meningococcal conjugate vaccine given as trial control. The vaccinee samples were drawn from two UK trials, COV001 and COV002, one of which was a single-blind randomized controlled phase 2/3 trial testing AZD1222 (ChAdOx1 nCoV-19) in healthy adults. For TCRbeta chain sequencing, PBMC samples were collected from trial participants at day 0 and at day 28 after the second dose. The CDR3 regions of human TCRbeta chains were analyzed by immunosequencing. The source study handled its data this way. TCRs in the repertoires were matched against a reference library of SARS-CoV-2-specific TCRs that had been generated with the MIRA antigen-specificity platform. Breadth was defined as the fraction of unique TCRs that were SARS-CoV-2-associated, and depth was defined as the fraction of total T cells that were SARS-CoV-2-associated. Using the MIRA data, every spike-specific TCR was mapped to the spike region that the TCR reacted to and assigned to either a CD4 or a CD8 class. Log10-transformed breadth and depth values were compared by one-way ANOVA with Sidak's multiple comparisons tests. TCRdb carries this immuneACCESS record with in-frame sequences only. Its versions omit some clonotypes, under half of them owing to an unresolved V gene in the studies checked, with the rest unexplained. D and trimming come from the DNA, and the V and J calls and clone size come from that table. The table for this sample lists just under 90,000 clones; around 88% of them were counted only once. 10% of the sample is taken by the ten largest.

On the study overall, not on this receptor specifically: Because no day 14 peak-response samples were available, repertoires were characterized only after the peak T cell response. After two AZD1222 doses, spike-specific TCR breadth and depth were significantly higher than at day 0 and than in MenACWY recipients. Reportedly, almost half of the unique spike-specific TCRs recognized epitopes lying outside the regions that are mutated in the B.1.351 and B.1.1.7 variants. Most participants were white British and females outnumbered males, and the authors suggested that clonal diversity may have been underestimated. Conclusions about previously exposed vaccinees were limited because only six AZD1222 recipients were SARS-CoV-2 seropositive at baseline. CD4 TCRs associated with the vaccine covered the entire spike protein, and the dominant responses were in regions 160-218 and 743-854. The 56-69-year group was small, and its depth increase did not reach significance, likely because of low power.

Details on this clone: The antigen it recognizes is unknown. No clone much larger than this one lies a single base away; base qualities are absent.

V loses 7 bases, J loses 4 bases, and the germline ends lie 12 bases apart. Per the germline V gene, KGHSH is the CDR1 and LQKENI is the CDR2. The CDR3 starts with the cysteine, ends with the phenylalanine, and has 13 residues. Kept here is only the CDR3 DNA, which spans 39 bases and is read in frame from base 1. The sequence links TRBV18 to TRBJ2-3; perhaps TRBD2 is the D gene, with 7 bases matching. Source: peripheral blood, taken on day 0 of MenACWY control vaccination. This TCR came from an adult in good health. The CDR3 region has the sequence CASFSGGADTQYF. In nucleotides, the sequence is TGTGCCAGCTTTTCGGGGGGCGCAGATACGCAGTATTTT.